Listed here is a single TCR beta chain. Those who participated ranged in age from roughly 18 to 89 years and resided in about 24 US areas. The entry originates in a study of blood T cell repertoires in COVID-19. Background on the study: Acute and convalescent COVID-19 specimens originated in the United States, Italy and Spain.

Clones were read by immunoSEQ multiplex PCR, and TCRdb kept only the in-frame ones, dropping some. This table has around 360,000 clones, about 90% appearing once. Germline lookup yields CDR1 MDHEN and CDR2 SYDVKM. The CDR3 totals 13 residues. After removal of 7 bases from V and 5 bases from J, the junction contained 4 bases not matched to a gene. The rearrangement uses TRBV28 and TRBJ1-2; 10 nucleotides agree with TRBD1. Sequencing was done on a sample of PBMCs or T cells enriched from blood (not recorded which). The TCR originated in a woman between 25 and 40 years old who had recovered from COVID-19. CDR3 sequence: CASKGQGIYGYTF. CDR3 in DNA: TGTGCCAGCAAGGGACAGGGGATTTATGGCTACACCTTC.